The clone carrying this T cell receptor (beta chain) was detected only a few times. Its matching antigen is unknown. This sample was taken from a study of blood T cells in healthy people across ages. Trimming took off 5 bases at V and 1 base at J, with 11 bases between the two ends. The CDR3 is made up of 14 amino acids. Germline V gene data show CDR1 as SGHTA and CDR2 as FQGNSA. It was with a sample-barcoded 5' primer and a J-beta primer mix that a second PCR of roughly 7 to 12 cycles was run. A template-switch adaptor that had 12 random nucleotides put a tag on each cDNA molecule. In TCRdb, the 5' RACE reads were re-called with MiXCR into one record per CDR3 protein. Altogether approximately 810,000 distinct CDR3 sequences are present, 25% to 30% being singletons, with the ten largest covering 15% to 20%. Study conclusions and caveats: Naive T cell percentage by flow cytometry tracked strongly with beta diversity. Naive CD4+ cells and diversity were both higher in long-lived donors than in aged donors. There was no known CMV status for donors, so expanded clonotype changes were possibly confounded.

The specimen was blood. This chain joins TRBV7-2 and TRBJ1-1; D unclear. The receptor comes from a woman older than 75 in good health. The CDR3 spells CASSIIHRNTEAFF. Here the CDR3 DNA reads TGTGCCAGCAGCATCATCCACAGGAACACTGAAGCTTTCTTT.